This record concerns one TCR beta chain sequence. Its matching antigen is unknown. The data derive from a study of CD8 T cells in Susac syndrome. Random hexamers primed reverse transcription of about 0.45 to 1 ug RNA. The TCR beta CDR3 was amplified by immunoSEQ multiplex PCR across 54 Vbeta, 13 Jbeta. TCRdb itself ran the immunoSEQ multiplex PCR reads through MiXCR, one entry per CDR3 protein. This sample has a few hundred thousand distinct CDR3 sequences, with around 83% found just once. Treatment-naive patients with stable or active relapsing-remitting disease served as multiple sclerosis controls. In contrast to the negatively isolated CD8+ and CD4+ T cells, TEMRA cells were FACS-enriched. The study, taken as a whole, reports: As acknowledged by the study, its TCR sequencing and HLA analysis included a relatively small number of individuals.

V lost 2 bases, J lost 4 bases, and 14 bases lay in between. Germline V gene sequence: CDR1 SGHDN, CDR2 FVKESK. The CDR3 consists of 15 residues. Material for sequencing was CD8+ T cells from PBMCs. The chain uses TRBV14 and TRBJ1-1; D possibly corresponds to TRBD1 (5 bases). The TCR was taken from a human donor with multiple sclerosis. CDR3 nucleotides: TGTGCCAGCAGCCAACTGGTAGGGGTCACCACTGAAGCTTTCTTT. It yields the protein CASSQLVGVTTEAFF.